This TCR beta chain comes out of a study of T cell changes during pregnancy in multiple sclerosis. Germline trimming cut 4 bases from V and 8 bases from J; bases unmatched to any gene: 13. Per germline, CDR1 SGDLS and CDR2 YYNGEE. This CDR3 has 17 amino acids. Data came from immunoSEQ multiplex PCR; TCRdb stores just in-frame clones and leaves some out. The table lists more than 55,000 clones, approximately 89% of them singletons. This TCR derives from a female donor with multiple sclerosis, enrolled in a pregnancy study. The specimen comprised peripheral blood, sampled after pregnancy. The gene calls are TRBV9 and TRBJ1-3, with 12 bases lining up with TRBD1. The CDR3 coding sequence is TGTGCCAGCAGCCTTCGAGGGGACAGGGGGCTCAGGGACACCATATATTTT. Protein product: CASSLRGDRGLRDTIYF.